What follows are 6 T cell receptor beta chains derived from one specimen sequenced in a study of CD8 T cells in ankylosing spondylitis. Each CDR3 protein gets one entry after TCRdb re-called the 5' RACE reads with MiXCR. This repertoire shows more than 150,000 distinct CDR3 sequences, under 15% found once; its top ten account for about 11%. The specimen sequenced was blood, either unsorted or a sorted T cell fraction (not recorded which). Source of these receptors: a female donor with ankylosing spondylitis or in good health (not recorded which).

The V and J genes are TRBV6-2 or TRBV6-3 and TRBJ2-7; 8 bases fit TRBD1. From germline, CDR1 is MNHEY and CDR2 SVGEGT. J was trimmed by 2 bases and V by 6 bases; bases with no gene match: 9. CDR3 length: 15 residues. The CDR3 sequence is CASRLYVGQAYEQYF. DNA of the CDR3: TGTGCCAGCAGGCTTTACGTGGGACAGGCCTACGAGCAGTACTTC.

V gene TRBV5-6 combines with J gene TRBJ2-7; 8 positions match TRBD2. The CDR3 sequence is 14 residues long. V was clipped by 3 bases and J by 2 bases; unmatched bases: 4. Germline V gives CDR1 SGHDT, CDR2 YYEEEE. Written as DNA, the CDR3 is TGTGCCAGCAGCTCTACTAGCGGTCCCTACGAGCAGTACTTC. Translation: CASSSTSGPYEQYF.

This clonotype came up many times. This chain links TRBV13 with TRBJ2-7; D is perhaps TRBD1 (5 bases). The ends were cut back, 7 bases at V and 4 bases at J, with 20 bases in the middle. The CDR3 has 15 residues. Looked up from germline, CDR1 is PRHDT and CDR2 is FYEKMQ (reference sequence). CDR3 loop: CASISPPDTFYEQYF. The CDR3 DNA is TGTGCCAGCATCTCCCCGCCGGACACGTTTTACGAGCAGTACTTC.

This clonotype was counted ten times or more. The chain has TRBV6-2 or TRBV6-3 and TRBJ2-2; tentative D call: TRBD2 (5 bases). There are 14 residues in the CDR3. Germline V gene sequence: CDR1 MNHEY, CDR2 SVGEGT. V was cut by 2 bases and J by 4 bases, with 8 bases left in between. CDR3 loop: CASSYGGSTGELFF. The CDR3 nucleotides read TGTGCCAGCAGTTACGGCGGGTCCACCGGGGAGCTGTTTTTT.

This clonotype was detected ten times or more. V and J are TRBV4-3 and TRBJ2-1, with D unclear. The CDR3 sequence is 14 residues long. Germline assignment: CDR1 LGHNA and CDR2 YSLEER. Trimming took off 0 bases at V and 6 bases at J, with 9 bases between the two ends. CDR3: CASSQDERVNEQFF. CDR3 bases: TGCGCCAGCAGCCAAGATGAAAGGGTCAATGAGCAGTTCTTC.

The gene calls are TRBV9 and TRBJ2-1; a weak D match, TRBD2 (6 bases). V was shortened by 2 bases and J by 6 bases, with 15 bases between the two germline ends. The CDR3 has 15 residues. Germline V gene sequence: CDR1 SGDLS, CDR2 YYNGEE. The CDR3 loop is CASSVQWLASNEQFF. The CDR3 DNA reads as TGTGCCAGCAGCGTCCAGTGGCTAGCGAGCAATGAGCAGTTCTTC.